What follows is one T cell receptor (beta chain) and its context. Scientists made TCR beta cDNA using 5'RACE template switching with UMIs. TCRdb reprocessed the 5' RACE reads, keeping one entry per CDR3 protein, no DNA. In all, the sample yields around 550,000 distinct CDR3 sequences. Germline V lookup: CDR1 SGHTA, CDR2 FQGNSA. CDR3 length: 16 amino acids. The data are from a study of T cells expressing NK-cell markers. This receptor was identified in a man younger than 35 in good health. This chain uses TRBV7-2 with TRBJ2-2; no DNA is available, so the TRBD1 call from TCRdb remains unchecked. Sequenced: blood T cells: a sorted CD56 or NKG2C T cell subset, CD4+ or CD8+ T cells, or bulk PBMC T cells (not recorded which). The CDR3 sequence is CASSPNLWDHTGELFF.